Sequencing of this T cell receptor (beta chain) was carried out in a study of STAT5B mutations in CD4+ large granular lymphocyte leukemia. J was trimmed by 3 bases and V by 3 bases; bases with no gene match: 14. The CDR3 has 19 amino acids. CDR1 is SGHDN and CDR2 is FVKESK in the germline V gene. Sequencing used immunoSEQ multiplex PCR; TCRdb keeps in-frame clones, though not all of them. There are some 19,000 clones in the sample; 65% to 80% occur only once, and approximately 30% lies in the top ten. The chain is built from TRBV14 and TRBJ2-3; 11 nucleotides line up with TRBD1. This clonotype was obtained from a human donor in good health. The sample consisted of CD4+ T cells from blood buffy coats. The DNA for the CDR3 is TGTGCCAGCAGCCAGCGGACAGGGGGCATCTTCGGTCGGACAGATACGCAGTATTTT. Encoded protein: CASSQRTGGIFGRTDTQYF.